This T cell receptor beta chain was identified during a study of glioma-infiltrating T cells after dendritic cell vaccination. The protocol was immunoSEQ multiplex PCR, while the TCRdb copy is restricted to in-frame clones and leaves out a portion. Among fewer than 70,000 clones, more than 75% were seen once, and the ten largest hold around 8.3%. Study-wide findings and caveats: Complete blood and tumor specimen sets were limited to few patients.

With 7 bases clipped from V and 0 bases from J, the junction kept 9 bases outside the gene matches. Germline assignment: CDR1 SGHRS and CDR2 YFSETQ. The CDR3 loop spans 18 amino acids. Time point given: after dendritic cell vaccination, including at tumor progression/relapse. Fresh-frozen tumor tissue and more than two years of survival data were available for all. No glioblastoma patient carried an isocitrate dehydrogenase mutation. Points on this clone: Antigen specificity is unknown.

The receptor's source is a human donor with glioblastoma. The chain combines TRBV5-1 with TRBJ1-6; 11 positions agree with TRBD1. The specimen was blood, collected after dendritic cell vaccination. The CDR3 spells CASDPGQGVSSYNSPLHF. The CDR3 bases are TGCGCCAGCGATCCGGGACAGGGGGTTAGCTCCTATAATTCACCCCTCCACTTT.